The 5 T cell receptor beta chains presented below share a single source sample, sequenced in a study of blood T cells in healthy people across ages. Primed by a sample-barcoded 5' primer and a J-beta primer mix, a second PCR proceeded for roughly 6 to 12 cycles. TCRdb reanalysed the 5' RACE reads using MiXCR and keeps one entry per CDR3 protein. The sample lists over 550,000 distinct CDR3 sequences, about 30% occurring once. Sequences were obtained from blood. Receptors originate from a woman older than 75 in good health.

This clonotype was recorded many times. This rearrangement joins TRBV12-3 or TRBV12-4 to TRBJ1-5, with D hard to call. The CDR3 is made up of 13 amino acids. V lost 3 bases and J lost 4, with 7 bases in between. CDR3 region: CASSFSVNQPQHF. DNA for the CDR3: TGTGCCAGCAGTTTTTCGGTAAATCAGCCCCAGCATTTT.

A few counts support this clonotype. The gene calls are TRBV20-1 and TRBJ1-6; possibly TRBD1 for D (5 bases). Germline V gene lookup returns CDR1 DFQATT and CDR2 SNEGSKA (reference sequence). The V and J ends lost 6 bases and 2 bases respectively, with 17 bases between them. This CDR3 has 16 residues. CDR3 nucleotides: TGCAGTGCCCTCTCTTTAGGGGAGCCCTATAATTCACCCCTCCACTTT. As protein: CSALSLGEPYNSPLHF.

The J gene is TRBJ1-4, the V gene TRBV27, with D maybe TRBD1 (6 bases). The germline CDR1 and CDR2 sequences are MNHEY and SMNVEV (reference sequence). The CDR3 runs 14 residues. V was trimmed by 6 bases and J by 8 bases, leaving 16 bases between them. CDR3 bases: TGTGCCAGCAGCACAAGGGGGTTTCGGGAAAAACTGTTTTTT. Translation gives CASSTRGFREKLFF.

J is TRBJ1-2 and V is TRBV3-1, with D perhaps matching TRBD1 (6 bases). The CDR3 spans 17 residues. Germline V gene lookup returns CDR1 LGHDT and CDR2 YNNKEL (reference sequence). With 2 bases removed from V and 5 bases from J, the gap between germline ends came to 21 bases. As DNA, the CDR3 is TGTGCCAGCAGCCAACGGGACACCTCACTCGGTGGGTATGGCTACACCTTC. Encoded protein: CASSQRDTSLGGYGYTF.

Points on this clonotype: A much larger clone lies one base from this, so it may be a read error. The chain couples TRBV6-2 or TRBV6-3 to TRBJ2-7, with 7 bases fitting TRBD1. Germline values: CDR1 MNHEY, CDR2 SVGEGT. The CDR3 spans 14 residues. In nucleotides, the CDR3 is TGTGCCAGCAGCCGACAGGGAAGAATCTACGAGCGGTACTTC. It is translated as CASSRQGRIYERYF.